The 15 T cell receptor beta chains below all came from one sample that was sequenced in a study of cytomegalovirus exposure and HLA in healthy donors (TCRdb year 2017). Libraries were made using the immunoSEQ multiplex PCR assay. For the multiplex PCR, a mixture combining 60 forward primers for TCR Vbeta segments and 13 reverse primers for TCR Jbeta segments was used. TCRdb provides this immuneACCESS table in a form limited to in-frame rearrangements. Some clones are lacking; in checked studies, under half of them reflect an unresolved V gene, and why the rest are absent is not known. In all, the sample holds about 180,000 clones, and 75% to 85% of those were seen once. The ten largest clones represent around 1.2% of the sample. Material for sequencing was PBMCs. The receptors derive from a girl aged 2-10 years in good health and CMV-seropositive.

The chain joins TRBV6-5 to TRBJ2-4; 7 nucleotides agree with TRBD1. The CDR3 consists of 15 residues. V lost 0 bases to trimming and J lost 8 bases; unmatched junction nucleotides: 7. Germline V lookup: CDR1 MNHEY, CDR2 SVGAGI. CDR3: CASSYSRTGSDIQYF. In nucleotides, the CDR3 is TGTGCCAGCAGTTACTCTCGGACAGGATCGGACATTCAGTACTTC.

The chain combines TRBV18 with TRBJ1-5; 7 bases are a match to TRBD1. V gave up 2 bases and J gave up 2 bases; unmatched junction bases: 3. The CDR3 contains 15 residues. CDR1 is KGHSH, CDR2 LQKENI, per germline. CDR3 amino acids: CASSPSGQGNQPQHF. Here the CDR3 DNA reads TGTGCCAGCTCACCATCCGGACAGGGCAATCAGCCCCAGCATTTT.

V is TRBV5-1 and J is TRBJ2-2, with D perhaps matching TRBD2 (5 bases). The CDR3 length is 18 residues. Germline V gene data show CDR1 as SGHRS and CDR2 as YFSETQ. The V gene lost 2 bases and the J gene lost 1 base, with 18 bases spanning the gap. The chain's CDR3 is CASSLRPRAGENTGELFF. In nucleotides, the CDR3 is TGCGCCAGCAGCTTAAGGCCTCGGGCGGGCGAGAACACCGGGGAGCTGTTTTTT.

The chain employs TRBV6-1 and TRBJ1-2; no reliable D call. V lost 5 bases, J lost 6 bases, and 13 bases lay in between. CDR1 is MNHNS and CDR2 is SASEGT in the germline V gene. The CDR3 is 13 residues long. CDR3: CASSSREVDGYTF. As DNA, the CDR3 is TGTGCCAGCAGTTCACGGGAGGTCGATGGCTACACCTTC.

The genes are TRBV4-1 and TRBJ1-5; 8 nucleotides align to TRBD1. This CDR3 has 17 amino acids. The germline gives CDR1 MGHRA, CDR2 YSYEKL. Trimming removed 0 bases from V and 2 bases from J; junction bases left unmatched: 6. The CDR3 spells CASSQDPGQEGNQPQHF. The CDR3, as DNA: TGCGCCAGCAGCCAAGATCCGGGACAGGAGGGCAATCAGCCCCAGCATTTT.

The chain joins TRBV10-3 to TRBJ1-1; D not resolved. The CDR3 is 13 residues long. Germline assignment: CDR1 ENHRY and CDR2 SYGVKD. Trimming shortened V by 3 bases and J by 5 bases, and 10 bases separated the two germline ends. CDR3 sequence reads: CAISDSRGTEAFF. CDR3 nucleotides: TGTGCCATCAGTGATTCGCGAGGAACTGAAGCTTTCTTT.

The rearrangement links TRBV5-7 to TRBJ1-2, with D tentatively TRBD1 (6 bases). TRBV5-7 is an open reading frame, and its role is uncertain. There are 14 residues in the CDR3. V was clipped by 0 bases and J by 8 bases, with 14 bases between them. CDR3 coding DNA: TGTGCCAGCAGCTTGGTTTGGGGGCGTTGGGGCTACACCTTC. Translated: CASSLVWGRWGYTF.

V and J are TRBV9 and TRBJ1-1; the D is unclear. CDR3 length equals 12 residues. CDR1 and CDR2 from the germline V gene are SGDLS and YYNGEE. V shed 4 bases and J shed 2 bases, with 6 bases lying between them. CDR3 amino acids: CASSSQNTEAFF. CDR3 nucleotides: TGTGCCAGCAGCTCACAAAACACTGAAGCTTTCTTT.

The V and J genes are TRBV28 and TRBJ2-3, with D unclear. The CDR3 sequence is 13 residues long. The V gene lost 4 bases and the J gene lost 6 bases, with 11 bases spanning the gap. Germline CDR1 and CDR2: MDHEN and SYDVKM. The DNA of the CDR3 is TGTGCCAGCAGTTCCCTAGGTACCGATACGCAGTATTTT. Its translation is CASSSLGTDTQYF.

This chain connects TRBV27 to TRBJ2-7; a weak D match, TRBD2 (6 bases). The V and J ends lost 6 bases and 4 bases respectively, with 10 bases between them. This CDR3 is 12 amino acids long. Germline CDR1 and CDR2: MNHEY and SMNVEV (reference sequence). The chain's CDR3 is CASSRDLYEQYF. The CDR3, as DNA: TGTGCCAGCAGCCGGGACTTATACGAGCAGTACTTC.

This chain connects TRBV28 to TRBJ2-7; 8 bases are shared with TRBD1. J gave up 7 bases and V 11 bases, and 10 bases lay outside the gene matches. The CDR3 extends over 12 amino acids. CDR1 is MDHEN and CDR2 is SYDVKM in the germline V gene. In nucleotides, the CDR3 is TGTGCCTCCGGGACAGGTCTTCAGGAGCAGTACTTC. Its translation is CASGTGLQEQYF.

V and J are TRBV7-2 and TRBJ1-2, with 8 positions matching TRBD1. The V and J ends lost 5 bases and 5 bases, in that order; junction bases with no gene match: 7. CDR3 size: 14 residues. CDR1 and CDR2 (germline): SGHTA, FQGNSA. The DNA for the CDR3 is TGTGCCAGCAGCGAAACCGACAGGGGATATGGCTACACCTTC. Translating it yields CASSETDRGYGYTF.

CDR3 in amino acids: CASSDGGASYEQYF. CDR3 in DNA: TGTGCCAGCAGTGATGGGGGGGCCTCCTACGAGCAGTACTTC. The chain couples TRBV6-6 to TRBJ2-7; tentatively, D is TRBD2 (7 bases). Trimming removed 5 bases from V and 0 bases from J, with 11 bases in between. CDR3 length: 14 amino acids. Germline V gene lookup returns CDR1 MNHNY and CDR2 SVGAGI (reference sequence).

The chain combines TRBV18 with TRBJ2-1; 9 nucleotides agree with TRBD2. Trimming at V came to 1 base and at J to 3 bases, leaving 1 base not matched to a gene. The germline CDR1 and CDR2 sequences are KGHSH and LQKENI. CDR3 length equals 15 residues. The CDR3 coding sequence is TGTGCCAGCTCACCACAAGCGGGAGGCTACAATGAGCAGTTCTTC. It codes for CASSPQAGGYNEQFF.

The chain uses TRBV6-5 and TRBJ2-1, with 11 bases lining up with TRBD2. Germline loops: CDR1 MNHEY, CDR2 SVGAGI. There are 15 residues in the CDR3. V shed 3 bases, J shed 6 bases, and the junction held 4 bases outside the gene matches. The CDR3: CASSYSGGAGNEQFF. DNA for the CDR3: TGTGCCAGCAGTTATAGCGGGGGGGCCGGCAATGAGCAGTTCTTC.